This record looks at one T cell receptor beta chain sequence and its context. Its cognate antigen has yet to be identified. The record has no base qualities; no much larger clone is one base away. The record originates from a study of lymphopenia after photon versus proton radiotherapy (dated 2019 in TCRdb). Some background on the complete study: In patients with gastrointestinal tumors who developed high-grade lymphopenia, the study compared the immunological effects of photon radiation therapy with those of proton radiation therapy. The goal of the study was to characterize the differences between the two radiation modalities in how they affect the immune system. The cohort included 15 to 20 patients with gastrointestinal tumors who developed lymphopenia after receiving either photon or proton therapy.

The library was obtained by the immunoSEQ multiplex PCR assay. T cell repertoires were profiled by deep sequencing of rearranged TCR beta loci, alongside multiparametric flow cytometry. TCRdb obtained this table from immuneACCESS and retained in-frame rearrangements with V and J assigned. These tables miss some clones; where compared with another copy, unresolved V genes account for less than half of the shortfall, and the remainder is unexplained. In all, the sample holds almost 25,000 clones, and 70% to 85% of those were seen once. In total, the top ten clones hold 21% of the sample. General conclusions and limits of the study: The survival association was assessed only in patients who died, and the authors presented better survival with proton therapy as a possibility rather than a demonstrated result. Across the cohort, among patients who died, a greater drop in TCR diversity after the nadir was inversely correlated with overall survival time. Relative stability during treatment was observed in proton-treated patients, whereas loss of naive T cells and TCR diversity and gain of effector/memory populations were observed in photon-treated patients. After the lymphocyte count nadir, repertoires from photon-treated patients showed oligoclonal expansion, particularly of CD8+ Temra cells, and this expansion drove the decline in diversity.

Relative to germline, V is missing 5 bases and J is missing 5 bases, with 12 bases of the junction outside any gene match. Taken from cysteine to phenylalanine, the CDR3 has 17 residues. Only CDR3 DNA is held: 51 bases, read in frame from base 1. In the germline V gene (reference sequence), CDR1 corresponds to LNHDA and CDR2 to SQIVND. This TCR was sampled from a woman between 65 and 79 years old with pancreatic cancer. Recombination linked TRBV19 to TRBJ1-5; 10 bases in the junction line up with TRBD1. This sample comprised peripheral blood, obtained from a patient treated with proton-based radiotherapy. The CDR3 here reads CASSFRPGQGTDQPQHF. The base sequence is TGTGCCAGTAGTTTCAGACCGGGACAGGGGACCGATCAGCCCCAGCATTTT.